The source of this T cell receptor (beta chain) is a study of shared clonotypes between healthy human individuals. Study-wide context: Each donor had three CD4 naive, three CD4 memory, two CD8 naive and one CD8 memory plate.

Each PCR replicate from the sorted subsets contained 200 to 250 ng DNA, which is tens of thousands of T cell genomes. TCRdb keeps only in-frame clones here, not all; method: immunoSEQ multiplex PCR. The table includes about 990,000 clones, more than 75% detected once. V trimming: 5 bases; J trimming: 4 bases; junction bases outside the gene matches: 5. The CDR3 sequence is 15 residues long. Germline CDR1 and CDR2: SSHAT and FNYEAQ (reference sequence). Sequenced input: memory CD4+ T cells from PBMCs. Sample subset: CD45RA-negative fraction. V gene TRBV7-7 combines with J gene TRBJ2-1, with 10 bases that match TRBD2. The sequence was collected from a young man in good health. Some clones in this sample may be carry-over from other donors' samples. In DNA form, the CDR3 reads TGTGCCAGCAGCCCTACTAGCGGGGCGTACAATGAGCAGTTCTTC. Residues: CASSPTSGAYNEQFF.